These 4 T cell receptor beta chains came from one sample sequenced in a study of blood T cells in healthy people across ages. Sample-barcoded 5' priming and a J-beta primer mix drove a second PCR of roughly 6 to 12 cycles. One entry per CDR3 protein results from TCRdb running MiXCR on the 5' RACE reads. The table lists 850,000 or so distinct CDR3 sequences, about 30% of them singletons. Source material: blood. Receptors were obtained from a woman of 80 years or more in good health.

At least ten counts were recorded for this clonotype. The chain joins TRBV29-1 to TRBJ2-3; TRBD1 is a possible D gene (6 bases). V lost 6 bases, J lost 0 bases, and 16 bases lay in between. The CDR3 runs 15 residues. Germline assignment: CDR1 SQVTM and CDR2 ANQGSEA. CDR3 bases: TGCAGCGTCAGGGGACGGTTGACTAGCACAGATACGCAGTATTTT. It is translated as CSVRGRLTSTDTQYF.

The V call is TRBV6-6, the J call TRBJ2-1; 7 nucleotides line up with TRBD2. Germline V gene lookup returns CDR1 MNHNY and CDR2 SVGAGI (reference sequence). V trimming: 2 bases; J trimming: 4 bases; junction bases outside the gene matches: 8. This CDR3 contains 16 residues. Here the CDR3 reads CASSYVASGPYNEQFF. The CDR3 bases are TGTGCCAGCAGTTACGTCGCTAGCGGACCTTACAATGAGCAGTTCTTC.

A few counts support this clonotype. The rearrangement uses TRBV2 and TRBJ2-5; 7 bases fit TRBD1. The germline V gene has CDR1 SNHLY and CDR2 FYNNEI. Trimming took 4 bases from V and 2 from J; bases not matched to a gene: 1. CDR3 length equals 13 residues. CDR3 in amino acids: CASSVQGQETQYF. The DNA of the CDR3 is TGTGCCAGCAGTGTACAGGGGCAAGAGACCCAGTACTTC.

The chain combines TRBV10-1 with TRBJ1-1, with a tentative D call TRBD1 (6 bases). V lost 0 bases and J lost 1, with 9 bases in between. This CDR3 comprises 15 residues. The germline V gene has CDR1 WNHNN and CDR2 SYGVQD (reference sequence). This CDR3 reads CASSESGRGNTEAFF. The CDR3 DNA is TGCGCCAGCAGTGAGTCGGGCAGGGGGAACACTGAAGCTTTCTTT.